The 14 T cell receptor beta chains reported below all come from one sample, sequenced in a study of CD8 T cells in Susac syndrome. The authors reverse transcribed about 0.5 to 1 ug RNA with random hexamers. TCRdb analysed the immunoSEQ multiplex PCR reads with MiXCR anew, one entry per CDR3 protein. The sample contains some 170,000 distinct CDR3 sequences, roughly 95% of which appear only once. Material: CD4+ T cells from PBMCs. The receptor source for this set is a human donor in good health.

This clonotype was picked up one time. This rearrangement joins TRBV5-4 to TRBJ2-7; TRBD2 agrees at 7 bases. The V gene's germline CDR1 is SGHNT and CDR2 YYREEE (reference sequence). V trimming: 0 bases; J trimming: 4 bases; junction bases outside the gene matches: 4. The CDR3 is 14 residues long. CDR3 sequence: CASSLGDYRYEQYF. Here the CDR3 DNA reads TGTGCCAGCAGCTTGGGGGACTACCGATACGAGCAGTACTTC.

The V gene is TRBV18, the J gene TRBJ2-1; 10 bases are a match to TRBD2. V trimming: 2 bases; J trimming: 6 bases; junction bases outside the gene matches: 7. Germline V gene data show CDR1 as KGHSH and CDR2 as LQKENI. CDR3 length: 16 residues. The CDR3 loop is CASSPSSGRARNEQFF. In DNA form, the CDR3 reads TGTGCCAGCTCACCATCGAGCGGGAGGGCACGCAATGAGCAGTTCTTC. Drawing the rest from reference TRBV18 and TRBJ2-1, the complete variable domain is NAGVMQNPRHLVRRRGQEARLRCSPMKGHSHVYWYRQLPEEGLKFMVYLQKENIIDESGMPKERFSAEFPKEGPSILRIQQVVRGDSAAYFCASSPSSGRARNEQFFGPGTRLTVL.

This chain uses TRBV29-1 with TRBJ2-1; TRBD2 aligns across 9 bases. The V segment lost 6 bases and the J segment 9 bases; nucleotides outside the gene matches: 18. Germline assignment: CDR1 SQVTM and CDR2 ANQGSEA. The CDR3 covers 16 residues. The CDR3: CSVIVRPASGNGEQFF. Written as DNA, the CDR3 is TGCAGCGTCATTGTGCGCCCCGCTAGCGGGAACGGTGAGCAGTTCTTC.

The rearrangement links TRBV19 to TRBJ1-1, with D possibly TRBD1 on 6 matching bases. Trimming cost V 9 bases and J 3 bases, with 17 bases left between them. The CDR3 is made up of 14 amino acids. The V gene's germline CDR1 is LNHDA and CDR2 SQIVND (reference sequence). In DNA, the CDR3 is TGTGCCAGCTCGCGCATCAGGGGAGACACTGAAGCTTTCTTT. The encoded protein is CASSRIRGDTEAFF.

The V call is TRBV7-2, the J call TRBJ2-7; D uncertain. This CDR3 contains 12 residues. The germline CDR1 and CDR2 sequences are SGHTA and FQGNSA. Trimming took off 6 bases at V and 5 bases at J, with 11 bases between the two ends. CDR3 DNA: TGTGCCAGCAGGACCCTGGCGGACGAGCAGTACTTC. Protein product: CASRTLADEQYF.

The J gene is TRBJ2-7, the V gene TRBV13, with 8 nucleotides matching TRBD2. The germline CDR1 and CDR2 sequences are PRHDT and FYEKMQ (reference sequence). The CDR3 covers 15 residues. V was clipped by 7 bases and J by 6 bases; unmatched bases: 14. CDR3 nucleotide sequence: TGTGCCAGCAACCGTCGAAGTAGCGGGACGGGCGAGCAGTACTTC. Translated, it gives CASNRRSSGTGEQYF.

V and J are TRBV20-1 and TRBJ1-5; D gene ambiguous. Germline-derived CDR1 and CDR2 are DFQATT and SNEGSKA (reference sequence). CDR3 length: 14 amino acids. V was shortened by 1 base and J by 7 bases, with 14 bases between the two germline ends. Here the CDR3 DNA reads TGCAGTGCTAGAGTGTCCCTCGGAGGACAGCCCCAGCATTTT. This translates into CSARVSLGGQPQHF.

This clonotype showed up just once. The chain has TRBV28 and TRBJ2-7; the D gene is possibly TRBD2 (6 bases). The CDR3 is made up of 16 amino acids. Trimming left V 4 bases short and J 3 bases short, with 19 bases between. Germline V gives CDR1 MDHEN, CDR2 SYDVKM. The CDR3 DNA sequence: TGTGCCAGCAGTTCCAATGAAGCGGGTCGGGACTACGAGCAGTACTTC. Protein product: CASSSNEAGRDYEQYF. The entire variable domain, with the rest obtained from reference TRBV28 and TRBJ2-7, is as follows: DVKVTQSSRYLVKRTGEKVFLECVQDMDHENMFWYRQDPGLGLRLIYFSYDVKMKEKGDIPEGYSVSREKKERFSLILESASTNQTSMYLCASSSNEAGRDYEQYFGPGTRLTVT.

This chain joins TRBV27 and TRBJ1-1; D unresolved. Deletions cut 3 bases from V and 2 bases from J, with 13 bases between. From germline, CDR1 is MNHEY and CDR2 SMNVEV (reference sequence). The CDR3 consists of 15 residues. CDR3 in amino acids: CASSFQRTVNTEAFF. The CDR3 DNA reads TGTGCCAGCAGTTTCCAACGGACGGTTAACACTGAAGCTTTCTTT.

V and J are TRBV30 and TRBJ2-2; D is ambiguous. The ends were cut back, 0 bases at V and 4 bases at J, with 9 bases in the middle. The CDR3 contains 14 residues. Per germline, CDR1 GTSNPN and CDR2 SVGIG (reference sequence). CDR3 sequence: CAWSVDSTTGELFF. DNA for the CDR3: TGTGCCTGGAGTGTGGATAGTACCACCGGGGAGCTGTTTTTT.

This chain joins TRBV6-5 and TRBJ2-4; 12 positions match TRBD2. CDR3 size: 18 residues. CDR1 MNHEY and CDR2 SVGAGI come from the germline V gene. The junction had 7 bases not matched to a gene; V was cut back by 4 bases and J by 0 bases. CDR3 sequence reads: CASSSLAGGNLAKNIQYF. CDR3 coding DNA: TGTGCCAGCAGTTCGCTAGCGGGGGGGAATCTAGCCAAAAACATTCAGTACTTC.

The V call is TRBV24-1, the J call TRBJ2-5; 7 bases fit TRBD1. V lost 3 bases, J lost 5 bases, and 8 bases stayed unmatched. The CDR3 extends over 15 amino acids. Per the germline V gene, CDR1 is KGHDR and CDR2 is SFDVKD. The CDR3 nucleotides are TGTGCCACCAGTGATCCTCACAGGGGCCACGAGACCCAGTACTTC. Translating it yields CATSDPHRGHETQYF.

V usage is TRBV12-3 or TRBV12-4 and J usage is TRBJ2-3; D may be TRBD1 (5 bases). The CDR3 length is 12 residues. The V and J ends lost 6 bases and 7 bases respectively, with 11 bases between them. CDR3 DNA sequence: TGTGCCAGCAGCCCCGACAGAAATACGCAGTATTTT. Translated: CASSPDRNTQYF.

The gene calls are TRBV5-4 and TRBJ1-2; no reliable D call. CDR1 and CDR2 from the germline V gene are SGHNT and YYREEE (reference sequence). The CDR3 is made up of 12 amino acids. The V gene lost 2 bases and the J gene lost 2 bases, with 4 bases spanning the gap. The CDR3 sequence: CASSFPNYGYTF. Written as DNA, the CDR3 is TGTGCCAGCAGCTTCCCCAACTATGGCTACACCTTC.